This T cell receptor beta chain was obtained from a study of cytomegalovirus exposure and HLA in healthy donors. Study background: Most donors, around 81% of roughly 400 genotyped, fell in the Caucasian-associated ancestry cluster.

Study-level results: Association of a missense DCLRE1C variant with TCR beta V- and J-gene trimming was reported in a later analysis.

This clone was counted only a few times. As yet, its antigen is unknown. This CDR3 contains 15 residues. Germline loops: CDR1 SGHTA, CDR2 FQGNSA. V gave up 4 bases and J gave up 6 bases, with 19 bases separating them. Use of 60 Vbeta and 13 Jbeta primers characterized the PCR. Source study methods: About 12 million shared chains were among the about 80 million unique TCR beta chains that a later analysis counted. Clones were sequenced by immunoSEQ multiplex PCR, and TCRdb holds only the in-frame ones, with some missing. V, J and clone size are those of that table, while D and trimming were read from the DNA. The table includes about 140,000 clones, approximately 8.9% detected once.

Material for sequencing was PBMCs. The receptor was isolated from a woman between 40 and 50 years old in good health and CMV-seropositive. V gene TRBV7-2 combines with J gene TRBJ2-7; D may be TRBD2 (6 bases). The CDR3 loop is CASSSPQAGRIEQYF. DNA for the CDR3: TGTGCCAGCAGCTCCCCCCAGGCGGGGAGGATCGAGCAGTACTTC.